The entry below describes one TCR beta chain. Its target is not known. Little can be read into the size of this beta chain, an off-target read in a library designed for alpha chains. TCRdb reprocessed the 5' RACE reads via MiXCR and lists one record per CDR3 protein. This table holds thousands of distinct CDR3 sequences, roughly an eighth found once. Time point reported: sample taken at primary tumor resection. Material for sequencing was whole RNA from tumor, nontumor lung or frozen PBMC, left unsorted. This sample stems from a study of spatial heterogeneity in lung cancer. Findings and caveats of the study: Ubiquitous expanded TCR counts tracked ubiquitous nonsynonymous mutations; regional expanded TCR counts tracked regional nonsynonymous mutations. Expanded intratumoral alpha and beta TCR counts tracked tumor mutation counts. Estimated TCR-seq coverage of tumor T cells was only 6.5% to 7.5% for alpha chains. For beta chains, the corresponding estimate was around 14%.

The V end lost 5 bases, the J end lost 4 bases, and 6 bases lay between the germline ends. The germline V gene has CDR1 MGHDK and CDR2 SYGVNS. The CDR3 extends over 12 amino acids. This sequence originates from a male donor with early-stage non-small cell lung cancer. This sequence joins TRBV25-1 and TRBJ1-5; no clear D gene. This specimen was lung tumor tissue, taken at surgery. CDR3 nucleotide sequence: TGTGCCAGCAGTCTCGGAAATCAGCCCCAGCATTTT. This translates into CASSLGNQPQHF.